This T cell receptor beta chain came from a study of blood T cell repertoires in COVID-19. Study at large: Samples taken during acute and convalescent COVID-19 were collected in the United States, Italy and Spain. PBMCs, B-cell-depleted T cells, or T cells provided the cDNA or gDNA that made up the material.

Authors' analysis steps: Estimation of nucleated cell counts relied on the amplification of reference gene primers. TCRdb's table, derived via immunoSEQ multiplex PCR, lists solely in-frame clones and lacks some. The V and J calls and clone size come from that table; D and trimming were worked out from the DNA. The sample comprises roughly 87,000 clones, approximately 84% of which are singletons, and around 15% rests with the top ten. Germline V CDR1 and CDR2: SNHLY, FYNNEI. With 0 bases removed from V and 7 bases from J, the gap between germline ends came to 15 bases. The length of the CDR3 is 15 residues.

The specimen was peripheral blood. This rearrangement joins TRBV2 to TRBJ1-2; tentatively, D is TRBD1 (5 bases). This receptor was identified in a woman aged 60 to 75 with acute or convalescent COVID-19. CDR3 loop: CASSEAPRARGGYTF. DNA for the CDR3: TGTGCCAGCAGTGAAGCGCCTAGGGCTAGGGGTGGCTACACCTTC.